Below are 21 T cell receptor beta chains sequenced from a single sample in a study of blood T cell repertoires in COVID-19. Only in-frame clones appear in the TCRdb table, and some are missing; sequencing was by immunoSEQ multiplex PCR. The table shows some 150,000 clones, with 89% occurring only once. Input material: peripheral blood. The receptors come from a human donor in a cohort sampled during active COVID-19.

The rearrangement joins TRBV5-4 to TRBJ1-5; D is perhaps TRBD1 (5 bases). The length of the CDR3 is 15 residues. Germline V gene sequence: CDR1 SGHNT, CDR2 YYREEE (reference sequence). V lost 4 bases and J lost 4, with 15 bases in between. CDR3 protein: CASSPDPGENQPQHF. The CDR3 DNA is TGTGCCAGCAGCCCGGACCCGGGGGAAAATCAGCCCCAGCATTTT.

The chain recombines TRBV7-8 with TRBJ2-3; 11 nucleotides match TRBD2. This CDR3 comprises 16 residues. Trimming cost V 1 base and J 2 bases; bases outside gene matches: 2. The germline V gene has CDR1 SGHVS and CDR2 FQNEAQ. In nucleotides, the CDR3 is TGTGCCAGCAGCTTAGGACTAGCGGGGAACACAGATACGCAGTATTTT. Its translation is CASSLGLAGNTDTQYF.

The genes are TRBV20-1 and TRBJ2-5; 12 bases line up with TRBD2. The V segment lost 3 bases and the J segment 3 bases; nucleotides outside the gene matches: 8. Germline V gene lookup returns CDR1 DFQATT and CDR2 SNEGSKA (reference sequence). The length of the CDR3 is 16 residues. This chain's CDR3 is CSASLSLAGGKETQYF. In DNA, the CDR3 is TGCAGTGCTAGTCTTTCACTAGCGGGGGGAAAAGAGACCCAGTACTTC.

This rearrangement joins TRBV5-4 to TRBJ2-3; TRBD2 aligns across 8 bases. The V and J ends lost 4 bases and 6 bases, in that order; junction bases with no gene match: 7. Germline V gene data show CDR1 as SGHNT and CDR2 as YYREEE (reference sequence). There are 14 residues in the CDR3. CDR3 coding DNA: TGTGCCAGCAGCCCGGGGGGGGGCGGGGATACGCAGTATTTT. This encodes CASSPGGGGDTQYF.

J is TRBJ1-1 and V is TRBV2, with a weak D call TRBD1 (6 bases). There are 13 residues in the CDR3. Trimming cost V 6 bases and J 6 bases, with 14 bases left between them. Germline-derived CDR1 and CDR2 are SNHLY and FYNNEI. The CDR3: CASRWTAEAEAFF. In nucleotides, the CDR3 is TGTGCCAGCAGGTGGACAGCCGAAGCTGAAGCTTTCTTT.

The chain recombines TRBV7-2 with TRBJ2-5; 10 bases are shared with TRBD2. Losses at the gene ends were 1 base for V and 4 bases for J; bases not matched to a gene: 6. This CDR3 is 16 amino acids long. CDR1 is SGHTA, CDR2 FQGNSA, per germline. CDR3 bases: TGTGCCAGCAGCTTAGTAGGGACTAGCGTTGGAGAGACCCAGTACTTC. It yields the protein CASSLVGTSVGETQYF.

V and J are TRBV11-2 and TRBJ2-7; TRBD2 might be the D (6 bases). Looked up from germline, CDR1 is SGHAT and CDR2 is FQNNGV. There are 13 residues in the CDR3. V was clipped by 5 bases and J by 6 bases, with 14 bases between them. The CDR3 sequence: CASSPPGGIEQYF. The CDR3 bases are TGTGCCAGCAGCCCCCCTGGGGGGATCGAGCAGTACTTC.

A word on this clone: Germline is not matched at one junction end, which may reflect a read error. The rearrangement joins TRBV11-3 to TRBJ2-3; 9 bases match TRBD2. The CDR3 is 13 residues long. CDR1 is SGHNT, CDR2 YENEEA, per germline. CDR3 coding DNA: TGTGCCAGCAGCCTTATAGCGGGGGCCCCGGGACATTTT. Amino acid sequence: CASSLIAGAPGHF.

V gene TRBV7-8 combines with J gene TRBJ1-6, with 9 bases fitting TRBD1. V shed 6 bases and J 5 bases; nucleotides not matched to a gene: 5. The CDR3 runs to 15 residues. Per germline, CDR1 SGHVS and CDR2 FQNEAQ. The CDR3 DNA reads TGTGCCAGCAGAAACCGGGACAGGGATAATTCACCCCTCCACTTT. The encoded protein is CASRNRDRDNSPLHF.

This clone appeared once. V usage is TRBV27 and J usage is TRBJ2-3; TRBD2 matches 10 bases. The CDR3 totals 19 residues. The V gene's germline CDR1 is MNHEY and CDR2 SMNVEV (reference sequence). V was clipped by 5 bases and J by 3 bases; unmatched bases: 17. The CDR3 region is CASSPPFSGGVGSTDTQYF. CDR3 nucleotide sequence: TGTGCCAGCAGTCCCCCTTTCAGCGGGGGGGTGGGTAGTACAGATACGCAGTATTTT.

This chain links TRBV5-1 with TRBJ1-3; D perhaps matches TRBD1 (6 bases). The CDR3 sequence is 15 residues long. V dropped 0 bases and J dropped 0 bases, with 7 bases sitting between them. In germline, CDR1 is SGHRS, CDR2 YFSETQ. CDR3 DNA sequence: TGCGCCAGCAGCTTGGGAGGGGGCTCTGGAAACACCATATATTTT. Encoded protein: CASSLGGGSGNTIYF. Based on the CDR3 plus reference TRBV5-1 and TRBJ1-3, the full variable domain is KAGVTQTPRYLIKTRGQQVTLSCSPISGHRSVSWYQQTPGQGLQFLFEYFSETQRNKGNFPGRFSGRQFSNSRSEMNVSTLELGDSALYLCASSLGGGSGNTIYFGEGSWLTVV.

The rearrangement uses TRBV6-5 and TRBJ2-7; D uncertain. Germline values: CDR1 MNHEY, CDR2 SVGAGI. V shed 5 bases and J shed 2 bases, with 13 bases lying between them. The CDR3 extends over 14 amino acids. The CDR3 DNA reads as TGTGCCAGCAGTCGAAGCGAGAACACCTACGAGCAGTACTTC. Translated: CASSRSENTYEQYF.

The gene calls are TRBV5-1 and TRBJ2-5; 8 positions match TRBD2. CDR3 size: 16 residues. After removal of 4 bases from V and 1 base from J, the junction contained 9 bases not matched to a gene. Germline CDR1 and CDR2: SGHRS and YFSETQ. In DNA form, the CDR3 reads TGCGCCAGCAGCCCCGGGGTAGCGGGGATCCAAGAGACCCAGTACTTC. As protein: CASSPGVAGIQETQYF.

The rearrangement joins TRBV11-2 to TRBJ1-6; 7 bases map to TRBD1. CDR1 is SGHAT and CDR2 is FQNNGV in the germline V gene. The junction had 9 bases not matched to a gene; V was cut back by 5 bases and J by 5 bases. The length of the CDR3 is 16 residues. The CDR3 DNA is TGTGCCAGCAGCCCAAACAGGGGAAGAAATAATTCACCCCTCCACTTT. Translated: CASSPNRGRNNSPLHF. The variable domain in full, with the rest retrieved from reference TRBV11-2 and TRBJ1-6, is EAGVAQSPRYKIIEKRQSVAFWCNPISGHATLYWYQQILGQGPKLLIQFQNNGVVDDSQLPKDRFSAERLKGVDSTLKIQPAKLEDSAVYLCASSPNRGRNNSPLHFGNGTRLTVT.

CDR3 nucleotides: TGTGCCAGCAGTTCCGGGACAGCTGAAAAACTGTTTTTT. This translates into CASSSGTAEKLFF. The V call is TRBV12-3 or TRBV12-4, the J call TRBJ1-4, with 7 bases matching TRBD1. Trimming at V came to 4 bases and at J to 7 bases, leaving 3 bases not matched to a gene. This CDR3 is built from 13 residues.

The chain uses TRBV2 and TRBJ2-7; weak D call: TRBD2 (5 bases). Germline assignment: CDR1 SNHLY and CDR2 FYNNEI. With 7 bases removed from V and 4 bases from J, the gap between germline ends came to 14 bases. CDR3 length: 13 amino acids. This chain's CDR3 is CASTKEGGYEQYF. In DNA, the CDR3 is TGTGCCAGCACTAAAGAAGGAGGTTACGAGCAGTACTTC.

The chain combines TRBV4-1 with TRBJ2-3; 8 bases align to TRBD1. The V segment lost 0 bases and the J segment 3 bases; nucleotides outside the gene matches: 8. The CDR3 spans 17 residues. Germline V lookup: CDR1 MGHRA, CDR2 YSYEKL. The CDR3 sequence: CASSQDTGTGGTDTQYF. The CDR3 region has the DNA TGCGCCAGCAGCCAAGATACTGGAACAGGGGGGACAGATACGCAGTATTTT.

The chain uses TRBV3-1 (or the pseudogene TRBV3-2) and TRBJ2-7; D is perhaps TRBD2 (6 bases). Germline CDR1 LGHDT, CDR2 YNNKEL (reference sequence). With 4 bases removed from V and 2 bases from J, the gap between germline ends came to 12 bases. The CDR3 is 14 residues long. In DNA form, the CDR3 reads TGTGCCAGCAGCCTCCGGGACTCCCCCTACGAGCAGTACTTC. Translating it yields CASSLRDSPYEQYF.

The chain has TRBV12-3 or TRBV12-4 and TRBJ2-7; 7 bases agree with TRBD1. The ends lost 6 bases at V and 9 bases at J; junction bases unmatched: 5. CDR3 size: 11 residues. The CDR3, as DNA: TGTGCCAGCAGAATACAGGGGATGCAGTACTTC. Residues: CASRIQGMQYF.

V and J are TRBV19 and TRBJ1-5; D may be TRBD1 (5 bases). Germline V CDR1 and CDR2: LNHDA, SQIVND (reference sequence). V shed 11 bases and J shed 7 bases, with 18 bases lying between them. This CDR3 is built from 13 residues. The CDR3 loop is CAAGEGRWQPQHF. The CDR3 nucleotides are TGTGCCGCTGGAGAGGGGAGGTGGCAGCCCCAGCATTTT.

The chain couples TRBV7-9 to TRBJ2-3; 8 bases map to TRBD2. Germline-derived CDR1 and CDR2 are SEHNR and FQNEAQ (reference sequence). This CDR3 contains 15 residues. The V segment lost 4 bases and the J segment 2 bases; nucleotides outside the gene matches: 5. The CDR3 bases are TGTGCCAGCAGCTCAAGCGGGGGATTCACAGATACGCAGTATTTT. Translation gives CASSSSGGFTDTQYF. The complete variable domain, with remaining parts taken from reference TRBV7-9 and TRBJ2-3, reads DTGVSQNPRHKITKRGQNVTFRCDPISEHNRLYWYRQTLGQGPEFLTYFQNEAQLEKSRLLSDRFSAERPKGSFSTLEIQRTEQGDSAMYLCASSSSGGFTDTQYFGPGTRLTVL.